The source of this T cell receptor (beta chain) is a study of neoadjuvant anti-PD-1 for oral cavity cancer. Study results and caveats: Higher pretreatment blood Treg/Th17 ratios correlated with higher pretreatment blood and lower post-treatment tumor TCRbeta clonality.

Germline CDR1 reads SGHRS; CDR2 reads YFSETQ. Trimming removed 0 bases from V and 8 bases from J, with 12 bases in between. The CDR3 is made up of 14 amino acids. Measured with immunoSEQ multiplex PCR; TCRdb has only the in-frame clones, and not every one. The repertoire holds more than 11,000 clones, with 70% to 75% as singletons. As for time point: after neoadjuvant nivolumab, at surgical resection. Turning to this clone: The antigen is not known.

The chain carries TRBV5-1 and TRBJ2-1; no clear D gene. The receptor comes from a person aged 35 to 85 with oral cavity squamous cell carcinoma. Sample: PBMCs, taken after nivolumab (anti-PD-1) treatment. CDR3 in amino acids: CASSLAQAFDEQFF. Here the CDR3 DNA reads TGCGCCAGCAGCTTGGCTCAGGCCTTCGATGAGCAGTTCTTC.